The T cell receptor beta chain under discussion was sequenced for a study of graft-versus-host responses after intestinal transplantation (dated by TCRdb to the early 2020s). Concerning the study at large: The transplants that recipients received were multivisceral, liver-intestinal, or isolated intestinal. Anti-thymocyte globulin induction was given to all recipients, followed by maintenance tacrolimus and steroids for two to four years. After intestinal transplantation, graft-versus-host and host-versus-graft alloreactive T cell clones in the graft, circulation and bone marrow were tracked using bulk TCR-beta CDR3 sequencing. Alloreactive clones were identified by sequencing pre-transplant mixed lymphocyte reaction products and comparing them with unstimulated pre-transplant donor and recipient T cells. The cohort enrolled some 24 intestinal transplant recipients, one of whom was a retransplant, and a few patients without pretransplant specimens were excluded. Donor T cell macrochimerism was defined as a peak of at least 4% donor T cells among recipient peripheral blood mononuclear cells. Samples from a few later patients were sequenced in-house on an Illumina MiSeq with MiXCR processing rather than by the commercial service.

V is clipped by 6 bases and J by 4 bases, and the sequence between their germline boundaries is 13 bases long. Taken from the germline V gene, the CDR1 and CDR2 loops are SQVTM and ANQGSEA. The CDR3 covers 12 residues, taking in both the cysteine and the phenylalanine. This entry keeps only the CDR3 DNA: 36 bases, framed from base 1. Turning to this clone: Its antigen has not been determined. Per-base qualities were not stored, and no clone one base away is much larger.

The sample's time point, from its label and the paper: cells obtained before transplantation from donor or recipient. CD3+CD4+ and CD3+CD8+ populations were FACS-sorted from unstimulated pre-transplant donor and recipient cells taken from spleen or lymph nodes. Points the paper makes about the study in general: GvH clones turned up in recipient bone marrow, with some appearing earlier in ileal mucosa or blood, a pattern consistent with an intestinal mucosal origin. Patients with donor T cell macrochimerism had high GvH to HvG T cell clonal ratios in their allografts. Conclusions were limited by the relatively low number and heterogeneity of intestinal transplant patients. Early after transplant, peak levels of circulating GvH clones were associated with declines in HvG clones.

The library was generated by the immunoSEQ multiplex PCR assay. For most patients, genomic DNA was isolated with the Qiagen DNeasy Blood and Tissue Kit and sent frozen to Adaptive Biotechnologies for TCR sequencing. Adaptive Biotechnologies carried out high-throughput TCR-beta CDR3 sequencing of genomic DNA for most patients. Under the source paper's analysis protocol: Adaptive's ImmunoSEQ software was the source of the TCR sequencing data for about 20 patients, while a few other patients were processed with MiXCR and VDJtools. CD4 versus CD8 sorting errors were corrected by removing sequences found in both subsets at a frequency ratio below 5:1. CDR3 nucleotide sequences shared between donor and recipient were removed because the origin of such sequences could not be assigned. To count as alloreactive, a clone needed at least 2-fold expansion over unstimulated cells and a minimum CFSE-low frequency of 0.002% (template counts) or 0.001% (read counts). Mappable clones were those detected in sequenced pre-transplant spleen, lymph node, or MLR CFSE-low populations of the donor or recipient. The cumulative frequency of alloreactive clones was calculated as a percentage of all sequences, weighted by copy number. TCRdb retrieved this table from immuneACCESS and kept in-frame rearrangements only. Not all clones are present; in checked studies, unresolved V genes account for under half, and no reason is known for the remainder. V and J calls and clone size are as listed in that table; D and trimming were resolved from the DNA. The sample table contains fewer than 110,000 clones; only one count was recorded for 80% to 90% of them. Of the sample, less than 0.85% falls within the top ten clones.

The receptor was derived from a human donor who was the organ donor for an intestinal transplant. The starting material was unstimulated CD4+ T cells sorted from spleen or lymph node cells, obtained before transplant. The sequence joins TRBV29-1 to TRBJ2-7; the D segment could be TRBD1, given 7 matching bases. The sequence in DNA is TGCAGCGTGACAGGGAGCGGGTACGAGCAGTACTTC. It translates as CSVTGSGYEQYF.